What follows describes a single T cell receptor beta chain. The target antigen is unknown. The data derive from a study of PD-1 blockade in classical Hodgkin lymphoma. Study-wide results and limits: The study reported lower baseline TCR diversity in newly diagnosed patients than in healthy donors. By C4D1, CD4+ diversity increased significantly, especially in complete responders. Baseline diversity was lower in partial responders and progressors than complete responders.

The CDR3 is 14 residues long. The germline V and J ends were trimmed by 0 bases and 7 bases, with 9 bases remaining between them. Germline assignment: CDR1 SGHTA and CDR2 FQGNSA. Sequencing was performed with immunoSEQ multiplex PCR; in TCRdb, only in-frame clones are kept and a portion is missing. The table includes tens of thousands of clones, 72% detected once. The time point here: cycle 4 day 1 (C4D1), after around six weeks of nivolumab. Each of the patients experienced relapse following autologous stem cell transplantation, and their brentuximab vedotin exposure differed. The sequencing used peripheral blood mononuclear cells (PBMCs), collected before the fourth cycle of nivolumab. The chain uses TRBV7-2 and TRBJ2-2, with D perhaps TRBD1 (6 bases). This clonotype was sampled from a human donor with classical Hodgkin lymphoma. The CDR3 loop is CASSLAGAGGELFF. CDR3 DNA: TGTGCCAGCAGCTTAGCGGGGGCGGGCGGGGAGCTGTTTTTT. Together with reference TRBV7-2 and TRBJ2-2, the CDR3 gives the full variable domain: GAGVSQSPSNKVTEKGKDVELRCDPISGHTALYWYRQSLGQGLEFLIYFQGNSAPDKSGLPSDRFSAERTGGSVSTLTIQRTQQEDSAVYLCASSLAGAGGELFFGEGSRLTVL.